This is a list of T cell receptor beta chains from one sample in a study of blood T cell repertoires in COVID-19. Using immunoSEQ multiplex PCR, the repertoire was profiled, and TCRdb retains in-frame clones only, with some absent. The sample records 65,000 to 70,000 clones, about four fifths being singletons. The sample comprised peripheral blood. These receptors all stem from a woman aged 55-70 years with acute or convalescent COVID-19. Each CDR3 is given with its conserved first and last residue. Each record gives: D gene, V gene, J gene, clone size, CDR3 DNA, CDR3 protein. A D gene is named only where the DNA matches it firmly. Clone size is stated in some rows and not others, as once, few, many or a class when expanded.

>-|TRBV7-9|TRBJ1-1|-
TGTGCCAGCAGCTTAGAGGGGCCCACTGAAGCTTTCTTT
CASSLEGPTEAFF
>-|TRBV30|TRBJ1-3|once
TGTGCCTGGAGCGCCGGGGGGGGCAGAAACACCATATATTTT
CAWSAGGGRNTIYF
>-|TRBV7-2|TRBJ2-6|-
TGTGCCAGCAGCGGTAGGGCAGGGGAGGCCAACGTCCTGACTTTC
CASSGRAGEANVLTF
>-|TRBV5-1|TRBJ2-7|-
TGCGCCAGCAGCCGGGATGGGAGTTCTACGGGGATGTACTTC
CASSRDGSSTGMYF
>TRBD1|TRBV2|TRBJ1-4|-
TGTGCCAGCCAGGCGGGACAGGGTCCCCAGGGAGAAAAACTGTTTTTT
CASQAGQGPQGEKLFF
>-|TRBV6-2/TRBV6-3|TRBJ1-2|-
TGTGCCAGCAGCACATATTGGACTGTGGAAGGTGGCTACACCTTC
CASSTYWTVEGGYTF
>-|TRBV27|TRBJ1-5|-
TGTGCCAGCAGTTTATTGGGCAGAGATCTCCAGGGCCAGCCCCAGCATTTT
CASSLLGRDLQGQPQHF
>-|TRBV7-2|TRBJ1-1|once
TGTGCCAGCAGCTTAAATCGGGATGTACGTGAAGCTTTCTTT
CASSLNRDVREAFF
>TRBD1|TRBV4-3|TRBJ2-4|once
TGCGCCAGCAGCCAAGAAACCGGGACAGGGGGGATTTCCAAAAACATTCAGTACTTC
CASSQETGTGGISKNIQYF
>TRBD1|TRBV12-5|TRBJ2-4|-
TGTGCTAGTGGTTTGGTACGGACAGGGGGAAACATTCAGTACTTC
CASGLVRTGGNIQYF
>-|TRBV7-2|TRBJ2-3|-
TGTGCCAGCAGCTTGGGGCCGGTCACAGATACGCAGTATTTT
CASSLGPVTDTQYF
>TRBD2|TRBV3-1/TRBV3-2|TRBJ2-7|-
TGTGCCAGCAGCCAAGACCCGGGACTAGCGGGGCGCGAGCAGTACTTC
CASSQDPGLAGREQYF
>-|TRBV6-4|TRBJ1-1|-
TGTGCCAGCAGTGCGGGGGAAGGGGTTGGAGCTTTCTTT
CASSAGEGVGAFF
>-|TRBV5-1|TRBJ2-7|-
TGCGCCAGCAGCTTGGACTTTTCCTCCTACGAGCAGTACTTC
CASSLDFSSYEQYF
>-|TRBV11-2|TRBJ2-7|once
TGTGCCAGCAGCCCGGGGTACGAGCAGTACTTC
CASSPGYEQYF
>-|TRBV11-3|TRBJ2-1|-
TGTGCCAGCAGCCCCGGGGTGTACGGGGATGAGCAGTTCTTC
CASSPGVYGDEQFF
>-|TRBV29-1|TRBJ2-3|-
TGCAGCGTTGCCTCCGCCGGGGCGGGGAGCACAGATACGCAGTATTTT
CSVASAGAGSTDTQYF
>TRBD1|TRBV6-5|TRBJ1-2|once
TGTGCCAGCACCATGGGACAGCCCTATGGCTACACCTTC
CASTMGQPYGYTF
>TRBD1|TRBV7-2|TRBJ2-7|-
TGTGCCAGCAGCCCTTTACCGGGACAGGGTACTAGGCAGCAGTACTTC
CASSPLPGQGTRQQYF
>-|TRBV11-2|TRBJ2-4|-
TGTGCCAGCAGCCTAAGCCTGAGGGGGATTCAGTACTTC
CASSLSLRGIQYF
>TRBD2|TRBV6-2/TRBV6-3|TRBJ2-3|-
TGTGCCAGCAGTTACAGCGGGGGGGCCACAGATACGCAGTATTTT
CASSYSGGATDTQYF
>TRBD2|TRBV19|TRBJ2-7|few
TGTGCCACCCTCATGGGACTACACGACTACGAGCAGTACTTC
CATLMGLHDYEQYF